This TCR beta chain was retrieved from a study of Tregs in tolerant kidney transplant recipients. Sequenced by immunoSEQ multiplex PCR; TCRdb stores in-frame clones only, minus some. Of around 120,000 clones listed, 85% to 95% were seen once; the top ten hold roughly 0.61%. Germline CDR1 reads MNHNS; CDR2 reads SASEGT. The CDR3 is made up of 15 amino acids. Trimming shortened V by 4 bases and J by 3 bases, and 14 bases separated the two germline ends. The chain links TRBV6-1 to TRBJ2-3, with TRBD2 as a possible D gene (5 bases). The sequenced sample was CD4+ T cells from blood. This receptor was identified in a human donor in good health. CDR3 amino acids: CASSVNPGGTDTQYF. Here the CDR3 DNA reads TGTGCCAGCAGTGTTAACCCGGGCGGGACAGATACGCAGTATTTT.